The next 19 T cell receptor beta chains were all read from a single sample in a study of cytomegalovirus exposure and HLA in healthy donors. PCR employed 60 Vbeta and 13 Jbeta primers. TCRdb keeps only in-frame clones here, not all; method: immunoSEQ multiplex PCR. The data contain about 180,000 clones, about 80% of them seen just once; the ten biggest clones take up about 1.3%. Sequenced input: PBMCs. The source of these receptors is a man aged 30-40 years in good health and CMV-seronegative.

This clone came up a few times. This sequence joins TRBV7-6 and TRBJ1-2, with 9 bases aligning to TRBD1. The CDR3 loop spans 14 amino acids. V was clipped by 1 base and J by 7 bases; unmatched bases: 4. Per germline, CDR1 SGHVS and CDR2 FNYEAQ. CDR3 bases: TGTGCCAGCAGCTTAGGGGGGACAGGGATTGGCTACACCTTC. This sequence encodes CASSLGGTGIGYTF. Variable domain in full (rest from reference TRBV7-6 and TRBJ1-2): GAGVSQSPRYKVTKRGQDVALRCDPISGHVSLYWYRQALGQGPEFLTYFNYEAQQDKSGLPNDRFSAERPEGSISTLTIQRTEQRDSAMYRCASSLGGTGIGYTFGSGTRLTVV.

The gene calls are TRBV6-5 and TRBJ2-3; a possible D gene is TRBD2 (5 bases). Germline-derived CDR1 and CDR2 are MNHEY and SVGAGI. V lost 4 bases, J lost 1 base, and 15 bases lay in between. There are 16 residues in the CDR3. CDR3 coding DNA: TGTGCCAGCAGTTCCGGAACGGGGTACGGCACAGATACGCAGTATTTT. This codes for CASSSGTGYGTDTQYF.

The J gene is TRBJ2-7, the V gene TRBV28; no clear D. Germline V CDR1 and CDR2: MDHEN, SYDVKM. The CDR3 has 14 amino acids. The ends were cut back, 3 bases at V and 4 bases at J, with 13 bases in the middle. The CDR3 DNA is TGTGCCAGCAGTTTTATCCCCTTCACTTACGAGCAGTACTTC. Its protein product is CASSFIPFTYEQYF.

Only a few counts were recorded for this clone. The chain recombines TRBV7-8 with TRBJ2-1; 12 nucleotides agree with TRBD2. Germline V gives CDR1 SGHVS, CDR2 FQNEAQ. V lost 2 bases, J lost 0 bases, and 11 bases stayed unmatched. The CDR3 contains 20 residues. The CDR3 DNA reads TGTGCCAGCAGCTTATTTGGGCTAGCGGGGGGGCCGAGCTCCTACAATGAGCAGTTCTTC. Encoded protein: CASSLFGLAGGPSSYNEQFF.

A note on this clone: This CDR3 is also generated by other DNA sequences in the sample. V and J are TRBV7-9 and TRBJ2-3; 13 bases are shared with TRBD2. V gave up 1 base and J gave up 12 bases; unmatched junction bases: 10. The V gene's germline CDR1 is SEHNR and CDR2 FQNEAQ (reference sequence). There are 16 residues in the CDR3. The DNA of the CDR3 is TGTGCCAGCAGCTTAGAAACTAGCGGGAGGGCCGGTACTCAGTATTTT. Encoded protein: CASSLETSGRAGTQYF.

The chain combines TRBV5-6 with TRBJ2-1; TRBD1 might be the D (5 bases). The CDR3 loop spans 16 amino acids. CDR1 is SGHDT, CDR2 YYEEEE, per germline. Deletions cut 0 bases from V and 0 bases from J, with 10 bases between. CDR3: CASSLDPGSSYNEQFF. As DNA, the CDR3 is TGTGCCAGCAGCTTGGACCCAGGGTCCTCCTACAATGAGCAGTTCTTC.

This clone has just one count. The chain recombines TRBV6-5 with TRBJ2-2, with D hard to call. The CDR3 is made up of 13 amino acids. Germline CDR1 MNHEY, CDR2 SVGAGI. V gave up 2 bases and J gave up 8 bases, with 9 bases separating them. The CDR3 spells CASSYVSRGELFF. The CDR3 region has the DNA TGTGCCAGCAGTTACGTATCCCGGGGGGAGCTGTTTTTT.

About this clone itself: Sequence at one end of the junction differs from germline and may be a read error. This sequence joins TRBV7-9 and TRBJ2-3; D not certain. The germline V gene encodes CDR1 SEHNR and CDR2 FQNEAQ (reference sequence). This CDR3 has 15 residues. CDR3 protein: CSSSLGAPSFDTQYF. DNA for the CDR3: TGTTCCAGCAGCTTAGGAGCCCCGTCATTCGATACGCAGTATTTT. Drawing the rest from reference TRBV7-9 and TRBJ2-3, the complete variable domain is DTGVSQNPRHKITKRGQNVTFRCDPISEHNRLYWYRQTLGQGPEFLTYFQNEAQLEKSRLLSDRFSAERPKGSFSTLEIQRTEQGDSAMYLCSSSLGAPSFDTQYFGPGTRLTVL.

The rearrangement uses TRBV5-6 and TRBJ1-4; 7 nucleotides agree with TRBD1. CDR1 SGHDT and CDR2 YYEEEE come from the germline V gene. The V segment lost 2 bases and the J segment 3 bases; nucleotides outside the gene matches: 4. The length of the CDR3 is 15 residues. The CDR3 is CASSFTGDSNEKLFF. The CDR3 DNA follows: TGTGCCAGCAGCTTCACAGGGGATTCTAATGAAAAACTGTTTTTT.

The V gene is TRBV28, the J gene TRBJ1-4; the match to TRBD1 covers 7 bases. Germline lookup yields CDR1 MDHEN and CDR2 SYDVKM. Trimming removed 7 bases from V and 8 bases from J; junction bases left unmatched: 10. The CDR3 covers 14 residues. CDR3: CASTSGGLWEKLFF. CDR3 nucleotide sequence: TGTGCCAGCACCTCAGGGGGTCTGTGGGAAAAACTGTTTTTT.

V usage is TRBV5-1 and J usage is TRBJ2-2, with D perhaps TRBD2 (6 bases). The CDR3 spans 14 residues. Deletions cut 5 bases from V and 4 bases from J, with 12 bases between. Germline values: CDR1 SGHRS, CDR2 YFSETQ. CDR3 coding DNA: TGCGCCAGCAGGGGGCTAGCGCGCACCGGGGAGCTGTTTTTT. Its protein is CASRGLARTGELFF.

As for this clone: The junction shows a germline mismatch at one end, possibly a read error. The chain is built from TRBV7-7 and TRBJ2-5; D unclear. The CDR3 contains 14 residues. Per the germline V gene, CDR1 is SSHAT and CDR2 is FNYEAQ (reference sequence). The CDR3 loop reads CASSGTKEQETQYF. The CDR3 nucleotides read TGTGCTAGCAGTGGTACAAAAGAACAAGAGACCCAGTACTTC.

The chain carries TRBV6-1 and TRBJ2-7, with 7 nucleotides matching TRBD1. V shed 6 bases, J shed 5 bases, and the junction held 4 bases outside the gene matches. Per germline, CDR1 MNHNS and CDR2 SASEGT. The CDR3 covers 12 residues. The CDR3 DNA sequence: TGTGCCAGCAGGCAGACAGGGCACGAGCAGTACTTC. This codes for CASRQTGHEQYF.

The CDR3 region has the DNA TGTGCCAGCAGGTTGCGGGACAGGGTAGTTAATGAGCAGTTCTTC. As protein: CASRLRDRVVNEQFF. The rearrangement uses TRBV28 and TRBJ2-1; the match to TRBD1 covers 9 bases. With 6 bases clipped from V and 7 bases from J, the junction kept 10 bases outside the gene matches. Germline V gene sequence: CDR1 MDHEN, CDR2 SYDVKM. The CDR3 runs 15 residues.

This clone turned up a few times. V usage is TRBV18 and J usage is TRBJ2-3; D is perhaps TRBD1 (6 bases). Trimming took off 1 base at V and 0 bases at J, with 8 bases between the two ends. Germline assignment: CDR1 KGHSH and CDR2 LQKENI. The CDR3 loop spans 15 amino acids. This chain's CDR3 is CASSPRTDSTDTQYF. The DNA for the CDR3 is TGTGCCAGCTCACCACGGACAGATAGCACAGATACGCAGTATTTT.

The DNA of the CDR3 is TGTGCCAGCAGCCCGGGAGTTGCTACTGGGGGTGAAAAACTGTTTTTT. It yields the protein CASSPGVATGGEKLFF. The J gene is TRBJ1-4, the V gene TRBV7-6; D might be TRBD1 (5 bases). Trimming shortened V by 5 bases and J by 7 bases, and 20 bases separated the two germline ends. In germline, CDR1 is SGHVS, CDR2 FNYEAQ. The CDR3 loop spans 16 amino acids.

In its sample, this clone was seen a few times. The CDR3 nucleotides are TGTGCCAGCAGGAGGACAGGGGGGGCTCAGCCCCAGCATTTT. Translated, it gives CASRRTGGAQPQHF. This chain joins TRBV6-5 and TRBJ1-5; TRBD1 agrees at 10 bases. Looked up from germline, CDR1 is MNHEY and CDR2 is SVGAGI. The V gene end was trimmed by 6 bases and the J gene end by 6 bases; junction bases not matched to a gene: 5. The CDR3 covers 14 residues.

The chain recombines TRBV14 with TRBJ1-2, with D possibly matching TRBD1 (5 bases). This CDR3 has 16 residues. Germline loops: CDR1 SGHDN, CDR2 FVKESK. The ends were cut back, 1 base at V and 0 bases at J, with 12 bases in the middle. CDR3 bases: TGTGCCAGCAGCCAAGGGGCGGGGACCGCTAACTATGGCTACACCTTC. It codes for CASSQGAGTANYGYTF.

The CDR3 coding sequence is TGTGCCAGCAGTGAGGAAGGGACAGCGAATCAGCCCCAGCATTTT. Amino acids: CASSEEGTANQPQHF. The chain employs TRBV2 and TRBJ1-5; 7 positions match TRBD1. The germline V gene has CDR1 SNHLY and CDR2 FYNNEI. The CDR3 spans 15 residues. The J segment lost 4 bases and the V segment lost 3 bases, leaving 6 bases of the junction unmatched.